One sample yielded the 28 T cell receptor beta chains listed below, sequenced in a study of shared T cell receptors in the human thymus. Method: immunoSEQ multiplex PCR; TCRdb's copy keeps in-frame clones and lacks some. Of about 730,000 clones in the sample, 80% to 90% were seen once. These same records also appear under a second study, on human thymus T cells.

The specimen was thymocytes. These receptor sequences come from a girl in the first two years of life with a congenital heart defect.

This clone was counted a few times. The chain carries TRBV10-1 and TRBJ2-7; 9 bases fit TRBD1. The V segment lost 4 bases and the J segment 6 bases; nucleotides outside the gene matches: 10. The CDR3 is 15 residues long. Germline CDR1 WNHNN, CDR2 SYGVQD (reference sequence). This chain's CDR3 is CASSVGDRVGAEQYF. Written as DNA, the CDR3 is TGCGCCAGCAGTGTCGGGGACAGGGTGGGGGCCGAGCAGTACTTC.

The chain joins TRBV27 to TRBJ2-5; D unresolved. Germline-derived CDR1 and CDR2 are MNHEY and SMNVEV (reference sequence). V gave up 0 bases and J gave up 4 bases, with 18 bases separating them. The CDR3 totals 17 residues. The CDR3 loop reads CASSLSVPAHEVETQYF. The CDR3 coding sequence is TGTGCCAGCAGTTTATCGGTCCCGGCGCACGAGGTAGAGACCCAGTACTTC.

CDR3 protein: CASSQNTEAFF. The CDR3 DNA reads as TGTGCCAGCAGTCAAAACACTGAAGCTTTCTTT. The V call is TRBV28, the J call TRBJ1-1; no reliable D call. Trimming left V 5 bases short and J 2 bases short, with 3 bases between. The CDR3 sequence is 11 residues long. Germline V gene sequence: CDR1 MDHEN, CDR2 SYDVKM.

V gene TRBV5-1 combines with J gene TRBJ2-2; 7 positions match TRBD2. Germline V gene lookup returns CDR1 SGHRS and CDR2 YFSETQ. V shed 1 base and J 3 bases; nucleotides not matched to a gene: 6. This CDR3 region has 16 residues. CDR3 bases: TGCGCCAGCAGCTTGCTGGCGGGGGTCCACACCGGGGAGCTGTTTTTT. Translation gives CASSLLAGVHTGELFF.

This chain links TRBV21-1 with TRBJ1-5. TRBV21-1 is reported as a pseudogene. The CDR3 totals 14 residues. In DNA form, the CDR3 reads TGTGCCAGCAGCACGAAGGGGGGGAACCAGCCCCAGCATTTT. Protein product: CASSTKGGNQPQHF.

The CDR3 DNA reads TGTGCCAGCAGTGCCCTAGCGGGGACGGCCTACGAGCAGTACTTC. Amino acid sequence: CASSALAGTAYEQYF. The V gene is TRBV2, the J gene TRBJ2-7, with 9 bases matching TRBD2. Germline V gives CDR1 SNHLY, CDR2 FYNNEI. The V gene end was trimmed by 4 bases and the J gene end by 2 bases; junction bases not matched to a gene: 6. The CDR3 totals 15 residues.

This clone was observed a single time. The chain couples TRBV6-1 to TRBJ1-1, with 11 nucleotides matching TRBD1. V was pared by 11 bases and J by 5 bases, with 13 bases of the junction left unmatched. Germline-derived CDR1 and CDR2 are MNHNS and SASEGT. CDR3 length equals 15 residues. The CDR3 DNA sequence: TGTGCCGGAGGACAGGGGGCAAGGAGGAGGACTGAAGCTTTCTTT. This gives the protein CAGGQGARRRTEAFF.

Only one count was recorded for this clone. The V gene is TRBV10-1, the J gene TRBJ1-6; 9 nucleotides line up with TRBD1. Germline values: CDR1 WNHNN, CDR2 SYGVQD (reference sequence). This CDR3 is built from 16 residues. Trimming took 7 bases from V and 7 from J; bases not matched to a gene: 11. CDR3 loop: CASKGSGTGWNSPLHF. In DNA, the CDR3 is TGCGCCAGCAAGGGTTCGGGGACAGGGTGGAATTCACCCCTCCACTTT.

The V and J genes are TRBV5-6 and TRBJ1-6; tentative D call: TRBD1 (6 bases). V lost 3 bases to trimming and J lost 3 bases, with 7 bases between them. Germline CDR1 is SGHDT and CDR2 is YYEEEE. The CDR3 totals 14 residues. The CDR3 protein is CASSYRVYNSPLHF. As DNA, the CDR3 is TGTGCCAGCAGCTACAGGGTCTATAATTCACCCCTCCACTTT.

The chain combines TRBV19 with TRBJ1-2; the match to TRBD1 covers 9 bases. This CDR3 has 22 amino acids. V lost 7 bases, J lost 4 bases, and 31 bases stayed unmatched. CDR1 is LNHDA, CDR2 SQIVND, per germline (reference sequence). The chain's CDR3 is CASINSNPGTGSRPKHLYGYTF. CDR3 in DNA: TGTGCCAGTATCAACTCGAATCCCGGGACAGGGTCCCGCCCCAAACATCTCTATGGCTACACCTTC.

This rearrangement joins TRBV10-1 to TRBJ2-5, with 11 nucleotides matching TRBD2. Germline V gives CDR1 WNHNN, CDR2 SYGVQD (reference sequence). CDR3 length: 16 amino acids. The V gene end was trimmed by 2 bases and the J gene end by 1 base; junction bases not matched to a gene: 3. CDR3 in DNA: TGCGCCAGCAGTGAGGCTAGCGGGGGGCCCCAAGAGACCCAGTACTTC. Encoded protein: CASSEASGGPQETQYF.

V and J are TRBV21-1 and TRBJ2-1; TRBD2 reflects the table's D call only, with no check against the DNA. TRBV21-1 constitutes a pseudogene. The CDR3 consists of 16 residues. The CDR3 DNA follows: TGTGCCAGCAGCAACCCAGCGGGGAACTCCTACAATGAGCAGTTCTTC. Residues: CASSNPAGNSYNEQFF.

This sequence joins TRBV6-4 and TRBJ1-2; 8 bases are a match to TRBD1. V shed 0 bases and J 7 bases; nucleotides not matched to a gene: 10. The length of the CDR3 is 16 residues. The germline gives CDR1 MRHNA, CDR2 SNTAGT. Here the CDR3 reads CASSDSFRQGACGYTF. CDR3 nucleotide sequence: TGTGCCAGCAGTGACTCGTTTCGCCAGGGGGCTTGTGGCTACACCTTC.

A few counts support this clone. The chain joins TRBV5-1 to TRBJ1-2; D might be TRBD1 (5 bases). V was clipped by 4 bases and J by 4 bases, with 17 bases between them. This CDR3 has 15 residues. Germline assignment: CDR1 SGHRS and CDR2 YFSETQ. CDR3 loop: CASSPNFQGSYGYTF. CDR3 coding DNA: TGCGCCAGCAGCCCAAATTTCCAGGGTTCCTATGGCTACACCTTC.

This clone was counted a single time. Here the CDR3 reads CARKGLSNTEAFF. The DNA for the CDR3 is TGTGCCAGAAAGGGACTGTCGAACACTGAAGCTTTCTTT. The V call is TRBV2, the J call TRBJ1-1; a weak D match, TRBD1 (5 bases). Germline CDR1 and CDR2: SNHLY and FYNNEI. The germline V and J ends were trimmed by 9 bases and 1 base, with 12 bases remaining between them. The CDR3 contains 13 residues. The full variable domain, rest sourced from reference TRBV2 and TRBJ1-1, is EPEVTQTPSHQVTQMGQEVILRCVPISNHLYFYWYRQILGQKVEFLVSFYNNEISEKSEIFDDQFSVERPDGSNFTLKIRSTKLEDSAMYFCARKGLSNTEAFFGQGTRLTVV.

The chain couples TRBV7-6 to TRBJ1-6, with D perhaps TRBD1 (6 bases). CDR1 and CDR2 (germline): SGHVS, FNYEAQ. The CDR3 totals 18 residues. Trimming took off 1 base at V and 0 bases at J, with 13 bases between the two ends. CDR3: CASSLEPTDSSYNSPLHF. The CDR3 nucleotides read TGTGCCAGCAGCTTAGAGCCCACGGACAGCTCCTATAATTCACCCCTCCACTTT.

This chain joins TRBV6-5 and TRBJ2-1; 8 positions agree with TRBD2. Per the germline V gene, CDR1 is MNHEY and CDR2 is SVGAGI. The CDR3 contains 13 residues. Losses at the gene ends were 6 bases for V and 7 bases for J; bases not matched to a gene: 5. CDR3 nucleotide sequence: TGTGCCAGCAGCGGGGGGGCCGTAAATGAGCAGTTCTTC. Translated: CASSGGAVNEQFF.

This clone was found once. The V call is TRBV5-1, the J call TRBJ1-1; TRBD1 aligns across 8 bases. The CDR3 is 18 amino acids. With 0 bases clipped from V and 0 bases from J, the junction kept 10 bases outside the gene matches. Germline V gives CDR1 SGHRS, CDR2 YFSETQ. CDR3: CASSLGTTGEGMNTEAFF. The DNA for the CDR3 is TGCGCCAGCAGCTTGGGGACGACAGGGGAAGGTATGAACACTGAAGCTTTCTTT. Full variable domain (remainder filled in from reference TRBV5-1 and TRBJ1-1): KAGVTQTPRYLIKTRGQQVTLSCSPISGHRSVSWYQQTPGQGLQFLFEYFSETQRNKGNFPGRFSGRQFSNSRSEMNVSTLELGDSALYLCASSLGTTGEGMNTEAFFGQGTRLTVV.

This clone was counted a single time. V and J are TRBV19 and TRBJ1-1; D is perhaps TRBD1 (5 bases). The V end lost 3 bases, the J end lost 7 bases, and 18 bases lay between the germline ends. The CDR3 extends over 15 amino acids. Germline CDR1 LNHDA, CDR2 SQIVND (reference sequence). The CDR3 bases are TGTGCCAGTAGTATGGGAGGAGACAGCTCTGTTGAAGCTTTCTTT. Residues: CASSMGGDSSVEAFF.

CDR3 nucleotide sequence: TGCACCCCGGGAACGAACTATGGCTACACCTTC. It translates to CTPGTNYGYTF. This chain uses TRBV20-1 with TRBJ1-2; D remains unclear. CDR1 and CDR2 (germline): DFQATT, SNEGSKA (reference sequence). This CDR3 is built from 11 residues.

The chain couples TRBV10-3 to TRBJ1-2, with 8 bases that match TRBD1. This CDR3 has 13 amino acids. Germline V gene sequence: CDR1 ENHRY, CDR2 SYGVKD. Germline trimming cut 4 bases from V and 5 bases from J; bases unmatched to any gene: 3. The CDR3 region is CAISVDRGYGYTF. CDR3 nucleotide sequence: TGTGCCATCAGTGTAGACAGGGGTTATGGCTACACCTTC.

This clone was recorded only once. Here the CDR3 reads CASSPQSYIYF. The CDR3 DNA is TGTGCCAGCAGCCCCCAATCGTACATCTACTTC. The chain joins TRBV9 to TRBJ2-7; no reliable D call. The CDR3 has 11 amino acids. The V and J ends lost 4 bases and 13 bases respectively, with 15 bases between them. Germline V lookup: CDR1 SGDLS, CDR2 YYNGEE.

This clone has a handful of counts. The chain is built from TRBV10-3 and TRBJ1-4; tentative D call: TRBD1 (6 bases). The CDR3 runs to 13 residues. The ends were cut back, 4 bases at V and 7 bases at J, with 10 bases in the middle. Germline loops: CDR1 ENHRY, CDR2 SYGVKD. Here the CDR3 reads CAISGGTREKLFF. As DNA, the CDR3 is TGTGCCATCAGTGGGGGGACACGTGAAAAACTGTTTTTT.

The chain uses TRBV4-1 and TRBJ2-7; TRBD1 agrees at 9 bases. This CDR3 comprises 13 residues. With 5 bases clipped from V and 5 bases from J, the junction kept 4 bases outside the gene matches. CDR1 is MGHRA and CDR2 is YSYEKL in the germline V gene. CDR3 residues: CASSWDRVNEQYF. The CDR3 nucleotides read TGCGCCAGCAGCTGGGACAGGGTAAACGAGCAGTACTTC.

The chain joins TRBV4-2 to TRBJ2-7; a possible D gene is TRBD1 (6 bases). Trimming took 4 bases from V and 3 from J, leaving 13 bases between them. Germline V gives CDR1 LGHNA, CDR2 YNFKEQ. This CDR3 spans 14 amino acids. CDR3 protein: CASSPRQAGYEQYF. CDR3 nucleotides: TGTGCCAGCAGCCCGCGACAGGCTGGCTACGAGCAGTACTTC.

This sequence joins TRBV27 and TRBJ2-3, with D possibly matching TRBD1 (6 bases). The CDR3 is 19 amino acids. V lost 5 bases and J lost 0, with 24 bases in between. Germline V gives CDR1 MNHEY, CDR2 SMNVEV (reference sequence). This CDR3 is CASSLRQAPKDGSTDTQYF. The CDR3 DNA is TGTGCCAGCAGTCTAAGACAGGCGCCGAAGGATGGTAGCACAGATACGCAGTATTTT.

This clone was detected only a few times. The chain employs TRBV2 and TRBJ1-1; 11 nucleotides agree with TRBD1. V was clipped by 4 bases and J by 4 bases; unmatched bases: 2. There are 14 residues in the CDR3. The V gene's germline CDR1 is SNHLY and CDR2 FYNNEI. CDR3 DNA: TGTGCCAGCAGTGCAGGGACAGGGGGCACTGAAGCTTTCTTT. Translation: CASSAGTGGTEAFF.

V gene TRBV10-3 combines with J gene TRBJ1-1; no definite D call. There are 14 residues in the CDR3. Trimming took 1 base from V and 1 from J, leaving 7 bases between them. Germline V gene data show CDR1 as ENHRY and CDR2 as SYGVKD. The CDR3 region is CAISELRGNTEAFF. The CDR3, as DNA: TGTGCCATCAGTGAGTTGCGGGGGAACACTGAAGCTTTCTTT.